A single sample is the source of the 11 T cell receptor beta chains below, sequenced in a study of cytomegalovirus exposure and HLA in healthy donors. Method: immunoSEQ multiplex PCR; TCRdb's copy keeps in-frame clones and lacks some. The sample lists 100,000 to 120,000 clones, 88% occurring once. The sample consisted of PBMCs. The receptors shown here come from a woman younger than 45 in good health and CMV-seropositive.

CDR3 coding DNA: TGTGCCAGCAGCGTAGGTCTAGCGAGCAATGAGCAGTTCTTC. Translating it yields CASSVGLASNEQFF. The V call is TRBV9, the J call TRBJ2-1; D possibly corresponds to TRBD2 (6 bases). Germline V gene lookup returns CDR1 SGDLS and CDR2 YYNGEE. The CDR3 extends over 14 amino acids. V was pared by 0 bases and J by 6 bases, with 10 bases between.

The rearrangement joins TRBV29-1 to TRBJ2-1; D possibly corresponds to TRBD1 (6 bases). The CDR3 is made up of 14 amino acids. Germline CDR1 SQVTM, CDR2 ANQGSEA. V was cut by 5 bases and J by 1 base, with 12 bases left in between. CDR3 region: CSVSGEGSYNEQFF. DNA for the CDR3: TGCAGCGTTTCAGGGGAAGGTTCCTACAATGAGCAGTTCTTC.

The chain carries TRBV18 and TRBJ2-1; 8 positions agree with TRBD1. The CDR3 sequence is 15 residues long. Germline values: CDR1 KGHSH, CDR2 LQKENI. The V gene end was trimmed by 0 bases and the J gene end by 4 bases; junction bases not matched to a gene: 2. The CDR3 sequence is CASSPPRGLYNEQFF. The CDR3 coding sequence is TGTGCCAGCTCACCACCCAGGGGGCTATACAATGAGCAGTTCTTC.

The chain carries TRBV21-1 and TRBJ1-2; the table calls TRBD1, which could not be checked here. TRBV21-1 has pseudogene status. The CDR3 consists of 15 residues. The CDR3 spells CASSKEQGRGYGYTF. DNA for the CDR3: TGTGCCAGCAGCAAAGAACAGGGCCGTGGCTATGGCTACACCTTC.

The rearrangement joins TRBV6-5 to TRBJ1-1; 9 bases are a match to TRBD1. CDR3 length: 15 residues. Germline CDR1 is MNHEY and CDR2 is SVGAGI. With 6 bases clipped from V and 4 bases from J, the junction kept 9 bases outside the gene matches. CDR3 protein: CASRITGGKGTEAFF. CDR3 DNA: TGTGCCAGCAGGATTACAGGGGGCAAGGGCACTGAAGCTTTCTTT.

The chain couples TRBV10-3 to TRBJ2-4, with TRBD2 matching over 8 bases. Germline trimming cut 8 bases from V and 8 bases from J; bases unmatched to any gene: 8. The CDR3 has 13 residues. Germline loops: CDR1 ENHRY, CDR2 SYGVKD. The CDR3, as DNA: TGTGCCATCGCCGGGACTAGTGGCGACATTCAGTACTTC. This translates into CAIAGTSGDIQYF.

This chain uses TRBV28 with TRBJ1-4; maybe TRBD1 (6 bases). V lost 8 bases and J lost 3, with 16 bases in between. Germline V gene sequence: CDR1 MDHEN, CDR2 SYDVKM. The CDR3 runs to 15 residues. CDR3 in DNA: TGTGCCAGCCGGGACACGGTTAGTCCTAATGAAAAACTGTTTTTT. Its translation is CASRDTVSPNEKLFF.

This clone was counted a single time. The V call is TRBV2, the J call TRBJ2-3; D perhaps matches TRBD1 (5 bases). The V gene's germline CDR1 is SNHLY and CDR2 FYNNEI. The length of the CDR3 is 15 residues. The V and J ends lost 7 bases and 2 bases respectively, with 16 bases between them. CDR3 residues: CASIFTRGYTDTQYF. CDR3 DNA: TGTGCCAGCATTTTCACAAGGGGATACACAGATACGCAGTATTTT.

The chain couples TRBV4-3 to TRBJ2-3; no firm D call. V was pared by 4 bases and J by 0 bases, with 11 bases between. This CDR3 has 15 residues. Germline loops: CDR1 LGHNA, CDR2 YSLEER. CDR3 in amino acids: CASSPRLSSTDTQYF. DNA for the CDR3: TGCGCCAGCAGCCCTCGACTCTCTAGCACAGATACGCAGTATTTT.

The V and J genes are TRBV11-2 and TRBJ1-3, with D maybe TRBD1 (6 bases). V was trimmed by 5 bases and J by 3 bases, leaving 11 bases between them. The length of the CDR3 is 14 residues. Germline loops: CDR1 SGHAT, CDR2 FQNNGV. The DNA for the CDR3 is TGTGCCAGCAGCCTGACAGGATATGGAAACACCATATATTTT. Its translation: CASSLTGYGNTIYF.

The chain carries TRBV28 and TRBJ1-2, with 12 bases lining up with TRBD1. The CDR3 consists of 15 residues. Germline lookup yields CDR1 MDHEN and CDR2 SYDVKM. With 2 bases clipped from V and 10 bases from J, the junction kept 8 bases outside the gene matches. CDR3 sequence reads: CASSLIAGQGAYYTF. CDR3 DNA sequence: TGTGCCAGCAGTTTAATCGCGGGACAGGGGGCGTACTACACCTTC.